This TCR beta chain is from a study of somatic mutations in cytotoxic T cells in rheumatoid arthritis. CD4+ cells and CD8+ cells were each obtained through positive magnetic bead selection, and their purity was assessed by flow cytometry. Data came from immunoSEQ multiplex PCR; TCRdb stores just in-frame clones and leaves some out. The sample carries 15,000 to 20,000 clones, approximately 75% recorded once. With 8 bases removed from V and 8 bases from J, the gap between germline ends came to 12 bases. Germline loops: CDR1 SNHLY, CDR2 FYNNEI. This CDR3 has 11 amino acids. This chain links TRBV2 with TRBJ1-1; D might be TRBD1 (6 bases). This clonotype originated in an adult with rheumatoid arthritis. The sequenced material came from CD8+ T cells sorted from blood. CDR3 protein: CASQNQGEAFF. CDR3 nucleotides: TGTGCCAGCCAGAATCAGGGGGAAGCTTTCTTT.